The 28 T cell receptor beta chains below were found in one sample sequenced in a study of blood T cell repertoires in COVID-19. Profiling relied on immunoSEQ multiplex PCR, and the TCRdb table lists in-frame clones only, not all of them. The sample holds 150,000 to 200,000 clones, around 80% seen once. The sequencing input was peripheral blood. These receptors were taken from an elderly woman with active or convalescent COVID-19.

This clone was seen a handful of times. The gene calls are TRBV3-1 (or the pseudogene TRBV3-2) and TRBJ2-1; tentatively, D is TRBD1 (7 bases). The CDR3 covers 13 residues. Germline V lookup: CDR1 LGHDT, CDR2 YNNKEL (reference sequence). Deletions cut 2 bases from V and 15 bases from J, with 17 bases between. The CDR3 DNA reads TGTGCCAGCAGCCAATATCGGGGGACAGATCCGTTCTTC. Translated: CASSQYRGTDPFF.

This clone was found once. J is TRBJ2-1 and V is TRBV5-1, with 10 bases identical to TRBD1. Germline CDR1 is SGHRS and CDR2 is YFSETQ. V gave up 5 bases and J gave up 8 bases; unmatched junction bases: 13. The CDR3 covers 16 residues. CDR3 coding DNA: TGCGCCAGCAGACCCGGGACAGGGGTATCTCGGGATGAGCAGTTCTTC. This encodes CASRPGTGVSRDEQFF.

The chain combines TRBV7-2 with TRBJ1-3; a weak D match, TRBD1 (6 bases). V dropped 1 base and J dropped 2 bases, with 12 bases sitting between them. Germline V gene data show CDR1 as SGHTA and CDR2 as FQGNSA. This CDR3 comprises 16 residues. CDR3 amino acids: CASSLDRGAAGNTIYF. CDR3 sequence (DNA): TGTGCCAGCAGCTTAGATCGGGGGGCAGCTGGAAACACCATATATTTT.

This chain connects TRBV30 to TRBJ2-3; 9 bases agree with TRBD1. The CDR3 extends over 15 amino acids. The ends lost 0 bases at V and 3 bases at J; junction bases unmatched: 4. Germline loops: CDR1 GTSNPN, CDR2 SVGIG (reference sequence). CDR3 amino acids: CAWSVQQGATDTQYF. The CDR3 nucleotides are TGTGCCTGGAGTGTACAACAGGGGGCGACAGATACGCAGTATTTT.

This chain uses TRBV3-1 (or the pseudogene TRBV3-2) with TRBJ2-1; the D gene is possibly TRBD1 (5 bases). Germline V gives CDR1 LGHDT, CDR2 YNNKEL (reference sequence). The CDR3 contains 14 residues. Trimming shortened V by 4 bases and J by 8 bases, and 15 bases separated the two germline ends. CDR3 sequence: CASSRTGAGHEQFF. The CDR3, as DNA: TGTGCCAGCAGCCGTACTGGGGCAGGCCATGAGCAGTTCTTC.

The gene calls are TRBV7-6 and TRBJ2-5, with TRBD2 matching 15 bases. Germline V gives CDR1 SGHVS, CDR2 FNYEAQ. The CDR3 runs to 16 residues. The J segment lost 5 bases and the V segment lost 5 bases, leaving 6 bases of the junction unmatched. The CDR3 nucleotides read TGTGCCAGCAGCCCTAGGACTAGCGGGGGGGCGGAGACCCAGTACTTC. Translated: CASSPRTSGGAETQYF. Combining the CDR3 with reference TRBV7-6 and TRBJ2-5 gives the whole variable domain GAGVSQSPRYKVTKRGQDVALRCDPISGHVSLYWYRQALGQGPEFLTYFNYEAQQDKSGLPNDRFSAERPEGSISTLTIQRTEQRDSAMYRCASSPRTSGGAETQYFGPGTRLLVL.

The chain recombines TRBV27 with TRBJ2-7; 9 bases are a match to TRBD1. V trimming: 6 bases; J trimming: 2 bases; junction bases outside the gene matches: 8. This CDR3 region has 15 residues. CDR1 is MNHEY, CDR2 SMNVEV, per germline (reference sequence). The CDR3 DNA is TGTGCCAGCAGGACCAATAGACAGGGGGCCTACGAGCAGTACTTC. Its translation is CASRTNRQGAYEQYF.

The chain combines TRBV20-1 with TRBJ1-5, with TRBD1 matching 9 bases. The CDR3 has 15 residues. Germline CDR1 DFQATT, CDR2 SNEGSKA (reference sequence). The V segment lost 3 bases and the J segment 3 bases; nucleotides outside the gene matches: 6. The CDR3 DNA reads as TGCAGTGCTAGTCCCGGGACAGGGTTCAATCAGCCCCAGCATTTT. Translating it yields CSASPGTGFNQPQHF.

V usage is TRBV10-3 and J usage is TRBJ2-7; 9 bases match TRBD1. The CDR3 has 17 residues. After removal of 2 bases from V and 2 bases from J, the junction contained 10 bases not matched to a gene. Germline-derived CDR1 and CDR2 are ENHRY and SYGVKD. The DNA of the CDR3 is TGTGCCATCAGTGAGCCCCCACGGACAGGGGTTCCCTACGAGCAGTACTTC. Residues: CAISEPPRTGVPYEQYF.

The chain joins TRBV10-3 to TRBJ1-2; D gene ambiguous. CDR1 ENHRY and CDR2 SYGVKD come from the germline V gene. V lost 1 base and J 8 bases, leaving 11 bases between the germline ends. The CDR3 totals 13 residues. CDR3 DNA sequence: TGTGCCATCAGTGAGTTGCCGGGTACCGGCTACACCTTC. This gives the protein CAISELPGTGYTF.

The chain has TRBV5-1 and TRBJ1-4; D is ambiguous. This CDR3 has 17 amino acids. Trimming pared 4 bases from V and 0 bases from J, leaving 16 bases between. Germline V lookup: CDR1 SGHRS, CDR2 YFSETQ. The DNA of the CDR3 is TGCGCCAGCAGCCACCGAGGCGGGGAGGCAACTAATGAAAAACTGTTTTTT. It codes for CASSHRGGEATNEKLFF.

The chain links TRBV19 to TRBJ1-3, with 7 bases identical to TRBD1. The CDR3 runs 16 residues. The J segment lost 0 bases and the V segment lost 1 base, leaving 3 bases of the junction unmatched. Per germline, CDR1 LNHDA and CDR2 SQIVND (reference sequence). The CDR3 protein is CASSIGDSISGNTIYF. The CDR3 bases are TGTGCCAGTAGTATAGGGGACAGTATCTCTGGAAACACCATATATTTT.

This chain connects TRBV18 to TRBJ1-3; no clear D. This CDR3 is 15 amino acids long. The germline V gene encodes CDR1 KGHSH and CDR2 LQKENI. Between the trimmed V and J ends, which lost 4 bases and 3 bases, there was a span of 13 bases. The DNA for the CDR3 is TGTGCCAGCTCACACGAGCCCCGCTTTGGAAACACCATATATTTT. Its protein is CASSHEPRFGNTIYF.

This chain connects TRBV29-1 to TRBJ2-3, with 8 bases lining up with TRBD1. The ends lost 2 bases at V and 0 bases at J; junction bases unmatched: 10. The CDR3 sequence is 17 residues long. Per germline, CDR1 SQVTM and CDR2 ANQGSEA. The CDR3 loop reads CSVERTGSRSSTDTQYF. CDR3 DNA sequence: TGCAGCGTTGAAAGGACAGGGTCTAGATCTAGCACAGATACGCAGTATTTT.

This chain uses TRBV7-3 with TRBJ2-1; 16 bases are shared with TRBD2. The germline CDR1 and CDR2 sequences are SGHTA and FQGTGA. The CDR3 is 17 amino acids. After removal of 4 bases from V and 5 bases from J, the junction contained 5 bases not matched to a gene. The CDR3 region is CASSSKGLAGGHNEQFF. CDR3 DNA sequence: TGTGCCAGCAGCTCCAAGGGACTAGCGGGGGGGCACAATGAGCAGTTCTTC.

The gene calls are TRBV19 and TRBJ2-2; D possibly corresponds to TRBD1 (5 bases). Trimming removed 6 bases from V and 2 bases from J, with 13 bases in between. Germline lookup yields CDR1 LNHDA and CDR2 SQIVND (reference sequence). The CDR3 has 15 amino acids. CDR3 region: CASRDLGVNTGELFF. The CDR3 DNA reads TGTGCCAGTAGGGATTTAGGGGTAAACACCGGGGAGCTGTTTTTT.

The sample holds a few counts of this clone. This chain connects TRBV3-1 (or the pseudogene TRBV3-2) to TRBJ2-5, with TRBD2 matching over 8 bases. V shed 7 bases and J 7 bases; nucleotides not matched to a gene: 8. CDR3 length: 13 amino acids. In germline, CDR1 is LGHDT, CDR2 YNNKEL (reference sequence). CDR3 loop: CASTRGAGGTQYF. The DNA for the CDR3 is TGTGCCAGCACCAGAGGGGCGGGAGGGACCCAGTACTTC.

The J gene is TRBJ2-3, the V gene TRBV29-1; TRBD2 agrees at 8 bases. Germline V lookup: CDR1 SQVTM, CDR2 ANQGSEA. V shed 6 bases and J 9 bases; nucleotides not matched to a gene: 8. The CDR3 runs 12 residues. The CDR3 sequence: CSVVAGLLTQYF. The CDR3 coding sequence is TGCAGCGTCGTAGCGGGGCTGTTGACGCAGTATTTT.

In this sample, this clone turned up a few times. The CDR3 coding sequence is TGTGCCAGCAGCTTGGCCGGGACTAGCGGGGGGAGCTCCTACAATGAGCAGTTCTTC. This gives the protein CASSLAGTSGGSSYNEQFF. V is TRBV7-2 and J is TRBJ2-1; 15 nucleotides agree with TRBD2. CDR3 size: 19 residues. Germline V gene data show CDR1 as SGHTA and CDR2 as FQGNSA. The ends lost 3 bases at V and 0 bases at J; junction bases unmatched: 6. The variable domain in full, completed from reference TRBV7-2 and TRBJ2-1, reads GAGVSQSPSNKVTEKGKDVELRCDPISGHTALYWYRQSLGQGLEFLIYFQGNSAPDKSGLPSDRFSAERTGGSVSTLTIQRTQQEDSAVYLCASSLAGTSGGSSYNEQFFGPGTRLTVL.

The chain couples TRBV20-1 to TRBJ1-2; D gene unclear. V gave up 3 bases and J gave up 4 bases, with 9 bases separating them. Germline-derived CDR1 and CDR2 are DFQATT and SNEGSKA (reference sequence). This CDR3 spans 12 amino acids. CDR3 sequence reads: CSASSTLYGYTF. CDR3 in DNA: TGCAGTGCTAGTTCGACTCTCTATGGCTACACCTTC.

The chain links TRBV11-2 to TRBJ2-3; TRBD1 is a possible D gene (6 bases). This CDR3 spans 15 amino acids. Looked up from germline, CDR1 is SGHAT and CDR2 is FQNNGV. Trimming pared 4 bases from V and 2 bases from J, leaving 13 bases between. The CDR3 coding sequence is TGTGCCAGCAGCTGGGGGCGGTTACTCACAGATACGCAGTATTTT. Protein sequence: CASSWGRLLTDTQYF.

The chain has TRBV4-1 and TRBJ2-7; 9 bases line up with TRBD1. The ends lost 3 bases at V and 1 base at J; junction bases unmatched: 1. This CDR3 region has 14 residues. Germline V gene sequence: CDR1 MGHRA, CDR2 YSYEKL. CDR3: CASSQDRGSYEQYF. The DNA for the CDR3 is TGCGCCAGCAGCCAGGACAGGGGTTCCTACGAGCAGTACTTC.

This chain's CDR3 is CASSYTGQGQAFF. The CDR3 DNA sequence: TGTGCCAGCAGTTACACCGGACAGGGCCAAGCTTTCTTT. The chain is built from TRBV6-6 and TRBJ1-1; TRBD1 matches 8 bases. V shed 2 bases and J 9 bases; nucleotides not matched to a gene: 5. The CDR3 spans 13 residues. Germline lookup yields CDR1 MNHNY and CDR2 SVGAGI (reference sequence).

The rearrangement links TRBV6-5 to TRBJ1-4; tentatively, D is TRBD1 (5 bases). Trimming stripped 8 bases from V and 3 bases from J, with 13 bases between. Germline CDR1 reads MNHEY; CDR2 reads SVGAGI. The CDR3 is 14 residues long. DNA of the CDR3: TGTGCCAGCTCCACGCGGGGGGCTAATGAAAAACTGTTTTTT. Its protein product is CASSTRGANEKLFF.

The chain employs TRBV28 and TRBJ2-3; TRBD1 matches 10 bases. The CDR3 length is 15 residues. Germline lookup yields CDR1 MDHEN and CDR2 SYDVKM. With V trimmed by 3 bases and J by 2 bases, 2 bases remained unmatched. The CDR3 coding sequence is TGTGCCAGCAGTTTGGGGACAGGGGACACAGATACGCAGTATTTT. Translating gives CASSLGTGDTDTQYF. Complete variable domain (other parts from reference TRBV28 and TRBJ2-3): DVKVTQSSRYLVKRTGEKVFLECVQDMDHENMFWYRQDPGLGLRLIYFSYDVKMKEKGDIPEGYSVSREKKERFSLILESASTNQTSMYLCASSLGTGDTDTQYFGPGTRLTVL.

This clone was counted ten times or more. This chain connects TRBV7-2 to TRBJ2-7, with 8 bases lining up with TRBD2. Trimming removed 0 bases from V and 5 bases from J; junction bases left unmatched: 3. CDR3 length: 14 residues. Germline V gene data show CDR1 as SGHTA and CDR2 as FQGNSA. This chain's CDR3 is CASSLARGGHEQYF. The CDR3 nucleotides are TGTGCCAGCAGCTTAGCACGGGGGGGCCACGAGCAGTACTTC. Combining the CDR3 with reference TRBV7-2 and TRBJ2-7 gives the whole variable domain GAGVSQSPSNKVTEKGKDVELRCDPISGHTALYWYRQSLGQGLEFLIYFQGNSAPDKSGLPSDRFSAERTGGSVSTLTIQRTQQEDSAVYLCASSLARGGHEQYFGPGTRLTVT.

The chain is built from TRBV25-1 and TRBJ1-2, with 12 bases fitting TRBD1. Per germline, CDR1 MGHDK and CDR2 SYGVNS. Trimming took 2 bases from V and 2 from J; bases not matched to a gene: 3. There are 16 residues in the CDR3. The CDR3 region is CASSEPGQGANYGYTF. The CDR3 DNA reads TGTGCCAGCAGTGAACCGGGACAGGGGGCGAACTATGGCTACACCTTC.

The table lists this clone with many counts. This chain joins TRBV4-2 and TRBJ2-7; 9 nucleotides match TRBD2. Trimming removed 4 bases from V and 7 bases from J; junction bases left unmatched: 8. CDR3 size: 14 residues. The germline V gene has CDR1 LGHNA and CDR2 YNFKEQ. The CDR3 protein is CASSLSGGFKEQYF. CDR3 nucleotide sequence: TGTGCCAGCAGCCTTAGCGGGGGATTCAAGGAGCAGTACTTC.